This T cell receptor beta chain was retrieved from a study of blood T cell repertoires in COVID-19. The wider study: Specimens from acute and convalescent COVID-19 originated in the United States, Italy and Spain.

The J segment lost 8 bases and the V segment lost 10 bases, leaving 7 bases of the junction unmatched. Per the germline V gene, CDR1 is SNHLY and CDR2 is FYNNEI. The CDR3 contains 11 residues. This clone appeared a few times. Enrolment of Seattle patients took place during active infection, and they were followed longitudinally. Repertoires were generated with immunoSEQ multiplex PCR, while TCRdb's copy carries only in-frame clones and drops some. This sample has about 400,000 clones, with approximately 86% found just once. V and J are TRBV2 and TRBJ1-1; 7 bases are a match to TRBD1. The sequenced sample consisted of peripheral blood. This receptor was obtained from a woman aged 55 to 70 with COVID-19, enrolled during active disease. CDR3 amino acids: CAIQTGQEAFF. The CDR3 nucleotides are TGTGCCATACAGACAGGGCAAGAAGCTTTCTTT.